The 14 T cell receptor beta chains in this list originate from one sample, sequenced in a study of naive and memory T cell subsets. Amplification of ligated cDNA took four PCR rounds with SP2 and nested alpha and beta constant primers. TCRdb re-analysed the 5' RACE reads in MiXCR, keeping a single row per CDR3 protein. Of about 62,000 distinct CDR3 sequences in the sample, 8% were seen once. TCR cDNA received a 3' ligated oligonucleotide that carried a UMI. The receptors were sampled from a female donor in good health.

This clonotype was counted a few times. This rearrangement joins TRBV19 to TRBJ2-7; D not resolved. The V end lost 3 bases, the J end lost 2 bases, and 8 bases lay between the germline ends. This CDR3 comprises 13 residues. From germline, CDR1 is LNHDA and CDR2 SQIVND (reference sequence). CDR3 residues: CASSIGHPYEQYF. The CDR3 bases are TGTGCCAGTAGTATCGGTCATCCCTACGAGCAGTACTTC.

This clonotype was seen many times. The rearrangement joins TRBV6-6 to TRBJ2-7; 11 bases are shared with TRBD1. This CDR3 contains 16 residues. Germline V CDR1 and CDR2: MNHNY, SVGAGI (reference sequence). V shed 6 bases and J 3 bases; nucleotides not matched to a gene: 10. CDR3 region: CASRFSGTGGGYEQYF. The CDR3 nucleotides are TGTGCCAGCAGGTTCTCAGGGACAGGGGGTGGCTACGAGCAGTACTTC.

The gene calls are TRBV6-5 and TRBJ2-7; D is perhaps TRBD1 or TRBD2 (5 bases each). The CDR3 consists of 14 residues. The germline gives CDR1 MNHEY, CDR2 SVGAGI. Trimming removed 8 bases from V and 2 bases from J, with 16 bases in between. Here the CDR3 reads CASGEGITAYEQYF. In DNA, the CDR3 is TGTGCCAGCGGTGAGGGGATAACAGCCTACGAGCAGTACTTC.

This chain connects TRBV6-1 to TRBJ2-2; 14 positions agree with TRBD2. Germline V CDR1 and CDR2: MNHNS, SASEGT. The CDR3 runs to 20 residues. J was trimmed by 0 bases and V by 4 bases; bases with no gene match: 10. CDR3 sequence (DNA): TGTGCCAGCAGTGCACTCTACCCGGGACTAGCGGGAGCGAACACCGGGGAGCTGTTTTTT. Protein product: CASSALYPGLAGANTGELFF.

This clonotype was recorded at least ten times. The chain couples TRBV29-1 to TRBJ2-2; D perhaps matches TRBD1 (5 bases). Trimming stripped 6 bases from V and 6 bases from J, with 17 bases between. The V gene's germline CDR1 is SQVTM and CDR2 ANQGSEA. This CDR3 comprises 14 residues. CDR3 nucleotide sequence: TGCAGCGTCCAAGGTCAGGGTAGTCCCGGGGAGCTGTTTTTT. It specifies CSVQGQGSPGELFF.

This clonotype was recorded a few times. The V gene is TRBV19, the J gene TRBJ2-6; no clear D. The CDR3 is 13 amino acids. Trimming pared 2 bases from V and 2 bases from J, leaving 1 base between. Germline CDR1 is LNHDA and CDR2 is SQIVND (reference sequence). DNA of the CDR3: TGTGCCAGTAGTATAACTGGGGCCAACGTCCTGACTTTC. Its translation is CASSITGANVLTF.

This clonotype was counted between two and nine times. The gene calls are TRBV5-1 and TRBJ2-3; the D gene is possibly TRBD2 (6 bases). CDR1 is SGHRS, CDR2 YFSETQ, per germline. The CDR3 totals 17 residues. Trimming pared 4 bases from V and 2 bases from J, leaving 20 bases between. For the CDR3, the DNA is TGCGCCAGCAGCGCCAGGGACTTCCCGGCCCTCACAGATACGCAGTATTTT. Translated: CASSARDFPALTDTQYF.

In its sample, this clonotype was seen many times. J is TRBJ1-4 and V is TRBV5-4, with 9 bases aligning to TRBD1. Germline CDR1 and CDR2: SGHNT and YYREEE (reference sequence). Trimming took 2 bases from V and 7 from J; bases not matched to a gene: 3. The CDR3 totals 14 residues. In DNA form, the CDR3 reads TGTGCCAGCAGCTTACAGGGGGCTTCTGAAAAACTGTTTTTT. It is translated as CASSLQGASEKLFF. The full variable domain, with the rest looked up from reference TRBV5-4 and TRBJ1-4, is ETGVTQSPTHLIKTRGQQVTLRCSSQSGHNTVSWYQQALGQGPQFIFQYYREEENGRGNFPPRFSGLQFPNYSSELNVNALELDDSALYLCASSLQGASEKLFFGSGTQLSVL.

This clonotype was counted only a few times. The rearrangement uses TRBV4-2 and TRBJ2-1, with 8 bases lining up with TRBD2. J lost 4 bases, V lost 6 bases, and 8 bases had no gene match. CDR3 length: 15 residues. The germline V gene has CDR1 LGHNA and CDR2 YNFKEQ. CDR3 loop: CASRTRLAPYNEQFF. The CDR3 DNA sequence: TGTGCCAGCAGAACGAGACTAGCGCCTTACAATGAGCAGTTCTTC.

At least ten counts were recorded for this clonotype. The rearrangement links TRBV2 to TRBJ2-5; TRBD2 aligns across 16 bases. This CDR3 region has 17 residues. The junction had 7 bases not matched to a gene; V was cut back by 5 bases and J by 4 bases. Germline V lookup: CDR1 SNHLY, CDR2 FYNNEI. The CDR3 nucleotides are TGTGCCAGCAGTCTGGGACTAGCGGGAGGGAAAACAGAGACCCAGTACTTC. It translates to CASSLGLAGGKTETQYF.

Many counts were recorded for this clonotype. The chain links TRBV4-1 to TRBJ1-1, with 12 bases identical to TRBD1. The germline V gene has CDR1 MGHRA and CDR2 YSYEKL. This CDR3 has 16 amino acids. V shed 4 bases and J 3 bases; nucleotides not matched to a gene: 6. The CDR3 sequence is CASSLSGQGAYTEAFF. In nucleotides, the CDR3 is TGCGCCAGCAGCCTCTCGGGACAGGGGGCTTACACTGAAGCTTTCTTT.

The rearrangement joins TRBV20-1 to TRBJ1-1, with a weak D call TRBD1 (6 bases). The CDR3 sequence is 14 residues long. The V end lost 6 bases, the J end lost 0 bases, and 14 bases lay between the germline ends. CDR1 and CDR2 from the germline V gene are DFQATT and SNEGSKA (reference sequence). The CDR3 nucleotides read TGCAGTGCCCCAACACAGGGATTGAACACTGAAGCTTTCTTT. Translated: CSAPTQGLNTEAFF.

The chain links TRBV20-1 to TRBJ1-1; the match to TRBD1 covers 7 bases. J was trimmed by 7 bases and V by 0 bases; bases with no gene match: 8. Germline V gene data show CDR1 as DFQATT and CDR2 as SNEGSKA (reference sequence). The CDR3 loop spans 14 amino acids. CDR3 sequence: CSARDPRGTDEAFF. The CDR3 DNA reads TGCAGTGCTAGAGATCCCCGCGGGACAGATGAAGCTTTCTTT.

About this clonotype: One base away lies a much larger clone, so this may be a sequencing read error. The DNA of the CDR3 is TGTGCCAGCACCCCCGCACTAGGATATGAGCAGTTCTTC. Its protein product is CASTPALGYEQFF. The chain uses TRBV2 and TRBJ2-1; perhaps TRBD2 as D (5 bases). CDR3 length equals 13 residues. From germline, CDR1 is SNHLY and CDR2 FYNNEI. Trimming cost V 7 bases and J 8 bases, with 15 bases left between them. Supplemented by reference TRBV2 and TRBJ2-1, the full variable domain reads EPEVTQTPSHQVTQMGQEVILRCVPISNHLYFYWYRQILGQKVEFLVSFYNNEISEKSEIFDDQFSVERPDGSNFTLKIRSTKLEDSAMYFCASTPALGYEQFFGPGTRLTVL.